The TCR beta chain under discussion was sequenced for a study of regulatory T cells in long-lasting Graves disease. According to the study, TCR beta libraries were built with iRepertoire HTBI primers and CDR3-region Arm-PCR. In the authors' methods: Identified segments across samples numbered about 64 TRBV and around 13 TRBJ. TCRdb re-called the multiplex PCR reads through MiXCR, storing one row per CDR3 protein. The V and J calls reflect TCRdb's pipeline rather than the authors' work. The profile shows about half a million distinct CDR3 sequences, around 12% of them singletons. This clonotype was counted at least ten times. The antigen is unknown. General study findings and limits: Persistent Graves' patients showed reduced TCR diversity versus newly diagnosed patients.

V lost 6 bases to trimming and J lost 4 bases; unmatched junction nucleotides: 7. This CDR3 is built from 14 residues. Germline V lookup: CDR1 SGHVS, CDR2 FQNEAQ. Stated time point: newly diagnosed GD, antithyroid drugs for less than 3 months. PBMC RNA served as the TCR library source. Graves' disease diagnosis used American Thyroid Association guidelines. A further study also used this sample, focusing on T cells in Graves' hyperthyroidism and ophthalmopathy. From that paper: Patients aged 18 to 65 had newly diagnosed hyperthyroidism of under 2 months' duration.

This sequence was found in a woman in her twenties or thirties with Graves disease. The sequencing here drew on peripheral blood mononuclear cells (PBMCs), taken at new diagnosis, from a patient treated with antithyroid drugs. This chain links TRBV7-8 with TRBJ2-3; 7 nucleotides agree with TRBD2. CDR3 DNA: TGTGCCAGCAGGCCCCGGGGGAGGGCAGATACGCAGTATTTT. This codes for CASRPRGRADTQYF.